A single sample gave rise to the 21 T cell receptor beta chains below, sequenced in a study of blood T cell repertoires in COVID-19. Data came from immunoSEQ multiplex PCR; TCRdb stores just in-frame clones and leaves some out. The sample includes around 26,000 clones, around 90% of them seen just once. Sequencing input: peripheral blood. These TCRs come from a human donor in a cohort sampled during active COVID-19.

V and J are TRBV19 and TRBJ1-2; D not certain. CDR1 is LNHDA and CDR2 is SQIVND in the germline V gene (reference sequence). Trimming removed 7 bases from V and 4 bases from J, with 22 bases in between. CDR3 length: 16 residues. This chain's CDR3 is CASNVRQSVDFYGYTF. CDR3 DNA sequence: TGTGCCAGTAATGTGAGGCAGTCGGTGGATTTCTATGGCTACACCTTC. The whole variable domain, filled in from reference TRBV19 and TRBJ1-2, reads DGGITQSPKYLFRKEGQNVTLSCEQNLNHDAMYWYRQDPGQGLRLIYYSQIVNDFQKGDIAEGYSVSREKKESFPLTVTSAQKNPTAFYLCASNVRQSVDFYGYTFGSGTRLTVV.

The chain combines TRBV7-9 with TRBJ1-1; 8 bases fit TRBD1. The trim removed 4 bases at V and 4 bases at J, leaving 5 bases unmatched. The CDR3 extends over 14 amino acids. From germline, CDR1 is SEHNR and CDR2 FQNEAQ (reference sequence). In DNA form, the CDR3 reads TGTGCCAGCAGCTCGACGGGACAGGTCACTGAAGCTTTCTTT. It codes for CASSSTGQVTEAFF.

The DNA for the CDR3 is TGTGCCAGCTCATCAAAGACTAGCGGGGGGACCGAGCAGTACTTC. Protein: CASSSKTSGGTEQYF. This chain links TRBV18 with TRBJ2-7, with TRBD2 identical over 13 bases. Per the germline V gene, CDR1 is KGHSH and CDR2 is LQKENI. The CDR3 has 15 residues. J was trimmed by 6 bases and V by 5 bases; bases with no gene match: 7.

This sequence joins TRBV18 and TRBJ2-5, with a tentative D call TRBD2 (5 bases). Germline V lookup: CDR1 KGHSH, CDR2 LQKENI. V was cut by 1 base and J by 6 bases, with 12 bases left in between. The CDR3 is made up of 14 amino acids. CDR3 in amino acids: CASSPQRDGQTQYF. In nucleotides, the CDR3 is TGTGCCAGCTCACCACAGAGGGATGGGCAGACCCAGTACTTC.

The chain recombines TRBV11-3 with TRBJ1-2; D is undetermined. Germline-derived CDR1 and CDR2 are SGHNT and YENEEA. The ends were cut back, 5 bases at V and 3 bases at J, with 19 bases in the middle. This CDR3 comprises 16 residues. DNA for the CDR3: TGTGCCAGCAGCCGGGGAGCGATCTTGCCCCACTATGGCTACACCTTC. This sequence encodes CASSRGAILPHYGYTF.

The rearrangement links TRBV7-2 to TRBJ2-1; 14 positions match TRBD2. The CDR3 is made up of 15 amino acids. The J segment lost 6 bases and the V segment lost 5 bases, leaving 3 bases of the junction unmatched. The germline CDR1 and CDR2 sequences are SGHTA and FQGNSA. CDR3: CASSPTSGGVNEQFF. Written as DNA, the CDR3 is TGTGCCAGCAGCCCGACTAGCGGGGGGGTCAATGAGCAGTTCTTC.

The V call is TRBV4-2, the J call TRBJ2-1, with 9 nucleotides matching TRBD2. The germline gives CDR1 LGHNA, CDR2 YNFKEQ. The CDR3 is 13 amino acids. After removal of 8 bases from V and 5 bases from J, the junction contained 4 bases not matched to a gene. The CDR3, as DNA: TGTGCCAGCCGGACTAGCGAAAACAATGAGCAGTTCTTC. Translated, it gives CASRTSENNEQFF.

This chain links TRBV4-1 with TRBJ1-5; D gene ambiguous. The germline CDR1 and CDR2 sequences are MGHRA and YSYEKL. V was pared by 3 bases and J by 6 bases, with 9 bases between. This CDR3 is built from 13 residues. Here the CDR3 reads CASSQEFSQPQHF. For the CDR3, the DNA is TGCGCCAGCAGCCAGGAGTTTTCTCAGCCCCAGCATTTT.

There are a few counts of this clone. This chain uses TRBV5-1 with TRBJ2-7; 10 positions agree with TRBD1. V lost 4 bases and J lost 2; bases outside the gene matches: 3. Germline assignment: CDR1 SGHRS and CDR2 YFSETQ. The CDR3 is made up of 14 amino acids. The CDR3 loop reads CASSPTGGPYEQYF. As DNA, the CDR3 is TGCGCCAGCAGCCCGACAGGGGGCCCCTACGAGCAGTACTTC.

The chain uses TRBV6-5 and TRBJ2-5; TRBD2 might be the D (5 bases). The germline V gene has CDR1 MNHEY and CDR2 SVGAGI. The CDR3 runs to 12 residues. V was shortened by 5 bases and J by 5 bases, with 9 bases between the two germline ends. DNA for the CDR3: TGTGCCAGCAGTATAACGGGGGAGACCCAGTACTTC. Translated, it gives CASSITGETQYF.

The genes are TRBV11-3 and TRBJ2-7; 8 bases line up with TRBD2. CDR1 SGHNT and CDR2 YENEEA come from the germline V gene. This CDR3 is 16 amino acids long. V trimming: 3 bases; J trimming: 4 bases; junction bases outside the gene matches: 11. The CDR3 nucleotides are TGTGCCAGCAGCTTTGGCGATAGCGGGACAAATTACGAGCAGTACTTC. It translates to CASSFGDSGTNYEQYF.

This sequence joins TRBV6-5 and TRBJ2-7; D is unclear. Trimming pared 4 bases from V and 3 bases from J, leaving 16 bases between. The CDR3 sequence is 15 residues long. CDR1 is MNHEY and CDR2 is SVGAGI in the germline V gene. The CDR3 spells CASSSLFDRGYEQYF. The CDR3 nucleotides read TGTGCCAGCAGTTCCCTTTTCGATCGCGGCTACGAGCAGTACTTC.

The chain has TRBV5-4 and TRBJ1-1, with D unresolved. This CDR3 has 13 residues. Trimming took off 4 bases at V and 1 base at J, with 8 bases between the two ends. The germline V gene has CDR1 SGHNT and CDR2 YYREEE (reference sequence). The CDR3 region has the DNA TGTGCCAGCAGCCCGGGTCAGAACACTGAAGCTTTCTTT. Its translation: CASSPGQNTEAFF.

The V and J genes are TRBV5-1 and TRBJ2-5, with a tentative D call TRBD1 (5 bases). The V gene lost 0 bases and the J gene lost 2 bases, with 5 bases spanning the gap. The germline V gene encodes CDR1 SGHRS and CDR2 YFSETQ. The CDR3 is 13 residues long. CDR3 coding DNA: TGCGCCAGCAGCTTGGAGGGGCAAGAGACCCAGTACTTC. This codes for CASSLEGQETQYF.

V usage is TRBV5-1 and J usage is TRBJ2-7; TRBD2 is a possible D gene (6 bases). Germline V gene sequence: CDR1 SGHRS, CDR2 YFSETQ. This CDR3 spans 16 amino acids. Trimming left V 4 bases short and J 0 bases short, with 17 bases between. This CDR3 is CASSLNGGSPSYEQYF. CDR3 DNA: TGCGCCAGCAGCCTTAATGGGGGGAGTCCCTCCTACGAGCAGTACTTC.

The chain couples TRBV27 to TRBJ2-3; possible D gene TRBD1, 6 bases. CDR3 size: 15 residues. The V gene lost 6 bases and the J gene lost 3 bases, with 16 bases spanning the gap. Germline V gene data show CDR1 as MNHEY and CDR2 as SMNVEV (reference sequence). CDR3 coding DNA: TGTGCCAGCAGCCACAGGGTTTTTAGGACAGATACGCAGTATTTT. Encoded protein: CASSHRVFRTDTQYF.

The chain has TRBV7-9 and TRBJ2-1; 12 bases agree with TRBD2. The CDR3 is made up of 17 amino acids. From germline, CDR1 is SEHNR and CDR2 FQNEAQ (reference sequence). Unmatched junction bases numbered 6, after V lost 5 bases and J lost 1 base. This chain's CDR3 is CASSRAGTSGSYNEQFF. For the CDR3, the DNA is TGTGCCAGCAGCCGCGCCGGGACTAGCGGGTCCTACAATGAGCAGTTCTTC.

CDR3 bases: TGTGCCAGCTCTCGCACTAGCGGGAGGATCTATGAGCAGTTCTTC. Translation: CASSRTSGRIYEQFF. This chain links TRBV18 with TRBJ2-1; 12 positions match TRBD2. The V gene's germline CDR1 is KGHSH and CDR2 LQKENI. The CDR3 runs to 15 residues. Unmatched junction bases numbered 8, after V lost 6 bases and J lost 8 bases. The complete variable domain, with remaining parts taken from reference TRBV18 and TRBJ2-1, reads NAGVMQNPRHLVRRRGQEARLRCSPMKGHSHVYWYRQLPEEGLKFMVYLQKENIIDESGMPKERFSAEFPKEGPSILRIQQVVRGDSAAYFCASSRTSGRIYEQFFGPGTRLTVL.

The V call is TRBV10-3, the J call TRBJ2-2; maybe TRBD1 (6 bases). V was pared by 4 bases and J by 3 bases, with 12 bases between. Germline CDR1 is ENHRY and CDR2 is SYGVKD. The CDR3 runs 15 residues. The CDR3 spells CAISGTAGDTGELFF. CDR3 coding DNA: TGTGCCATCAGTGGGACAGCCGGGGACACCGGGGAGCTGTTTTTT.

The V and J genes are TRBV29-1 and TRBJ2-1, with 8 bases fitting TRBD2. The germline gives CDR1 SQVTM, CDR2 ANQGSEA. There are 14 residues in the CDR3. The J segment lost 8 bases and the V segment lost 4 bases, leaving 10 bases of the junction unmatched. The DNA of the CDR3 is TGCAGCGTTGTCATAGGAGCGGGAGCGGATGAGCAGTTCTTC. Protein sequence: CSVVIGAGADEQFF.

The chain combines TRBV5-5 with TRBJ1-6; D is unclear. Trimming removed 1 base from V and 7 bases from J, with 6 bases in between. The CDR3 is made up of 13 amino acids. CDR1 and CDR2 from the germline V gene are SGHKS and YYEKEE (reference sequence). CDR3 loop: CASSLSINSPLHF. CDR3 in DNA: TGTGCCAGCAGCTTGAGCATCAATTCACCCCTCCACTTT.